Listed below are T cell receptor beta chains from one sample, sequenced in a study of T-cell memory formation after mild COVID-19. From the 5' RACE reads, TCRdb called clonotypes with MiXCR, one entry per CDR3 protein. The table has approximately 250,000 distinct CDR3 sequences, approximately 15% seen once; the top ten hold about 2%. Sequenced input: PBMCs or a T cell subset sorted from them (not recorded which). All receptors come from an adult woman who had mild COVID-19 (a few samples of this study predate the infection). Cell type and time point are not known. The CDR3 runs from the conserved cysteine through the conserved F or W. Each record gives: V gene, J gene, clone size, CDR3 length, D gene, CDR3 DNA, CDR3 protein. D genes are given only for firm matches. Expanded clones are given a class, and other clones once, few, many or no size at all.

v_call: TRBV14; j_call: TRBJ2-1; clone_size: many; cdr3_length: 12; d_call: TRBD1; cdr3_nt: TGTGCCAGCAGCCAAGCCGGGACAGTGCAGTTCTTC; cdr3_aa: CASSQAGTVQFF
v_call: TRBV12-3/TRBV12-4; j_call: TRBJ1-1; clone_size: few; cdr3_length: 16; d_call: .; cdr3_nt: TGTGCCAGCAGTATCAGGGTTGTTGGGCGGAACACTGAAGCTTTCTTT; cdr3_aa: CASSIRVVGRNTEAFF
v_call: TRBV7-3; j_call: TRBJ2-1; clone_size: few; cdr3_length: 15; d_call: .; cdr3_nt: TGTGCCAGCAGTTCGGGACTCCGTTTGGTGAATGAGCAGTTCTTC; cdr3_aa: CASSSGLRLVNEQFF
v_call: TRBV5-1; j_call: TRBJ2-1; clone_size: .; cdr3_length: 16; d_call: TRBD2; cdr3_nt: TGCGCCAGCAGCATATCTAGCGGGAGCTCCTACAATGAGCAGTTCTTC; cdr3_aa: CASSISSGSSYNEQFF
v_call: TRBV13; j_call: TRBJ1-4; clone_size: .; cdr3_length: 11; d_call: .; cdr3_nt: TGTGCCAGCAGCTTAAGGGACAAGCTGTTTTTT; cdr3_aa: CASSLRDKLFF
v_call: TRBV5-6; j_call: TRBJ1-3; clone_size: .; cdr3_length: 15; d_call: .; cdr3_nt: TGTGCCAGCAGCTTGGGGGACCACTCTGGAAACACCATATATTTT; cdr3_aa: CASSLGDHSGNTIYF
v_call: TRBV7-9; j_call: TRBJ1-1; clone_size: many; cdr3_length: 12; d_call: .; cdr3_nt: TGTGCCAGCAGTTGGGTGAACACTGAAGCTTTCTTT; cdr3_aa: CASSWVNTEAFF
v_call: TRBV6-5; j_call: TRBJ1-1; clone_size: many; cdr3_length: 12; d_call: .; cdr3_nt: TGTGCCAGCAGTTCCCCCCCCTCTGTTGCTTTCTTT; cdr3_aa: CASSSPPSVAFF
v_call: TRBV12-3/TRBV12-4; j_call: TRBJ2-1; clone_size: few; cdr3_length: 13; d_call: .; cdr3_nt: TGTGCCAGCAGGAGGGTCAGCGGCAATGAGCAGTTCTTC; cdr3_aa: CASRRVSGNEQFF
v_call: TRBV7-3; j_call: TRBJ2-3; clone_size: .; cdr3_length: 15; d_call: TRBD2; cdr3_nt: TGTGCCAGCAGCCAGACTAGCGGGAGTGCAGATACGCAGTATTTT; cdr3_aa: CASSQTSGSADTQYF
v_call: TRBV30; j_call: TRBJ1-3; clone_size: few; cdr3_length: 15; d_call: .; cdr3_nt: TGTGCCTGGAGTGCCGGGACTAACTCTGGAAACACCATATATTTT; cdr3_aa: CAWSAGTNSGNTIYF
v_call: TRBV30; j_call: TRBJ2-1; clone_size: few; cdr3_length: 16; d_call: TRBD2; cdr3_nt: TGTGCCTGGAAACTAGCGGGCCTGAGCTCCTACAATGAGCAGTTCTTC; cdr3_aa: CAWKLAGLSSYNEQFF